This T cell receptor beta chain was recorded in a study of cytomegalovirus exposure and HLA in healthy donors. General study findings and limits: Previous analysis showed most TCR beta V segments were productive about 87% or about 30% of the time. The authors later linked a missense DCLRE1C variant to TCR beta V- and J-gene trimming.

The germline V and J ends were trimmed by 5 bases and 0 bases, with 11 bases remaining between them. Germline loops: CDR1 SGHAT, CDR2 FQNNGV. The CDR3 is made up of 14 amino acids. Primers included in the PCR were 60 Vbeta and 13 Jbeta primers. Sequenced by immunoSEQ multiplex PCR; TCRdb stores in-frame clones only, minus some. The sample records fewer than 130,000 clones, roughly three quarters being singletons. A word on this clone: Its antigen is not identified.

This TCR was recovered from a middle-aged man in good health and CMV-seropositive. Sequencing used PBMCs. This chain connects TRBV11-2 to TRBJ2-7, with unresolved D. The DNA of the CDR3 is TGTGCCAGCAGCCCAGCGAGCGACTCCTACGAGCAGTACTTC. Translating it yields CASSPASDSYEQYF.